This is a list of T cell receptor beta chains from one sample in a study of T cells in Graves' hyperthyroidism and ophthalmopathy. Using its own MiXCR run on the multiplex PCR reads, TCRdb lists one record per CDR3 protein. The data contain about 520,000 distinct CDR3 sequences, roughly a quarter of them singletons. Sequencing used blood. The origin of the receptors is a woman aged 25 to 39 with Graves' ophthalmopathy. Both conserved end residues are part of each CDR3. The D gene is left open where the match is weak. A row's size may be missing; if present it is once, few, many or a size class.

>TRBV12-3/TRBV12-4|-|TRBJ2-5|-
TGTGCCAGCAGCATGGACCTACAAGAGACCCAGTACTTC
CASSMDLQETQYF
>TRBV12-3/TRBV12-4|-|TRBJ1-5|many
TGTGCCAGCAGTTTTAGCGGGATTACCCAGCCCCAGCATTTT
CASSFSGITQPQHF
>TRBV7-9|-|TRBJ2-2|many
TGTGCCAGCAGCCACCGGACGATAAACACCGGGGAGCTGTTTTTT
CASSHRTINTGELFF
>TRBV7-8|-|TRBJ1-2|many
TGTGCCAGCAGCCCAAGGATTGCCAAAGGGCACAGACCTAACTATGGCTACACCTTC
CASSPRIAKGHRPNYGYTF
>TRBV6-1|-|TRBJ1-3|many
TGTGCCAGCAGCACCCGGGACGCCAGCTCTGGAAACACCATATATTTT
CASSTRDASSGNTIYF
>TRBV6-2/TRBV6-3|TRBD2|TRBJ2-7|few
TGTGCCAGCAATAAACTAGCGGGAGGGCCCTACGAGCAGTACTTC
CASNKLAGGPYEQYF
>TRBV5-1|TRBD1|TRBJ1-1|many
TGCGCCAGCAGCTTTGATCCGGGACAGCCATCGAACACTGAAGCTTTCTTT
CASSFDPGQPSNTEAFF
>TRBV20-1|TRBD1|TRBJ1-1|few
TGCAGTGCTAGATTGGGGACAGAAGTCACTGAAGCTTTCTTT
CSARLGTEVTEAFF
>TRBV5-5|-|TRBJ2-7|many
TGTGCCAGCAGTATGAACACCTCCCCCGAGCAGTACTTC
CASSMNTSPEQYF
>TRBV3-1|-|TRBJ1-5|many
TGTGCCAGCAGCCAAGATCAAGTGCCCCAGCCCCAGCATTTT
CASSQDQVPQPQHF
>TRBV12-3/TRBV12-4|TRBD1|TRBJ1-1|many
TGTGCCAGCATTCCAGGGGGAGAGGGTGAAGCTTTCTTT
CASIPGGEGEAFF
>TRBV12-3/TRBV12-4|-|TRBJ1-5|many
TGTGCCAGCAGTTGGCACCGGGACGGAAATCAGCCCCAGCATTTT
CASSWHRDGNQPQHF
>TRBV27|TRBD1|TRBJ1-1|-
TGTGCCAGCAGTTTATCGCCCCAGGGGGTTGTAGCTTTCTTT
CASSLSPQGVVAFF
>TRBV9|-|TRBJ1-6|-
TGTGCCAGCAGCGTCGAGGGGAATAATTCACCCCTCCACTTT
CASSVEGNNSPLHF
>TRBV30|-|TRBJ1-1|few
TGTGCCTGGGCCGTAGGGACTGAAGCTTTCTTT
CAWAVGTEAFF
>TRBV4-1|-|TRBJ2-6|few
TGCGCCAGCAGGAAAGTGGGTTCCTCTGGGGCCAACGTCCTGACTTTC
CASRKVGSSGANVLTF
>TRBV24-1|TRBD1|TRBJ2-7|once
TGTGCCACCAGTGACAACCGGGACAGGCTGAGAGATGAGCAGTACTTC
CATSDNRDRLRDEQYF
>TRBV27|TRBD1|TRBJ1-1|-
TGTGCCAGCAGTCCTCGACAGGGGGCGAGCACTGAAGCTTTCTTT
CASSPRQGASTEAFF
>TRBV10-2|-|TRBJ2-7|many
TGCGCCAGCAGTGAGCTCGGGGCACCCGGACAGTACTTC
CASSELGAPGQYF
>TRBV7-2|TRBD2|TRBJ2-5|-
TGTGCCAGCAGCTTAGCCCCTGGGGCGGGGGGAGAGACCCAGTACTTC
CASSLAPGAGGETQYF
>TRBV2|TRBD2|TRBJ2-7|-
TGTGCCAGCAGTGAATCCCCGACTAGCACCGAGCAGTACTTC
CASSESPTSTEQYF
>TRBV20-1|TRBD2|TRBJ2-5|many
TGCAGTGCTATTAGCGGGGGCCAAGAGACCCAGTACTTC
CSAISGGQETQYF
>TRBV6-2/TRBV6-3|-|TRBJ2-7|few
TGTGCCAGCACCAAAACCGAGACGGACGAGCAGTACTTC
CASTKTETDEQYF
>TRBV7-9|-|TRBJ2-7|many
TGTGCCAGCAGCGACACAGGGAACGAGCAGTACTTC
CASSDTGNEQYF
>TRBV2|-|TRBJ2-5|-
TGTGCCAGCAGTGAAGCCATACCCGGGGAGACCCAGTACTTC
CASSEAIPGETQYF
>TRBV12-3/TRBV12-4|TRBD1|TRBJ1-1|many
TGTGCCAGCAGCCTACAGGGGACTAACACTGAAGCTTTCTTT
CASSLQGTNTEAFF
>TRBV7-6|-|TRBJ1-3|-
TGTGCCAGCAGCTTAGGGCACCGGGGGGGATCTGGAAACACCATATATTTT
CASSLGHRGGSGNTIYF
>TRBV20-1|TRBD1|TRBJ1-5|-
TGCAGTGCCCAGGGGACAGGGGGCAATCAGCCCCAGCATTTT
CSAQGTGGNQPQHF
>TRBV12-3/TRBV12-4|-|TRBJ1-1|-
TGTGCCAGCAGTCCCCCGACGAGTTGGGTCACTGAAGCTTTCTTT
CASSPPTSWVTEAFF
>TRBV12-5|-|TRBJ1-5|few
TGTGCTAGTGGTTTCTCAACTAAGCCCCAGCATTTT
CASGFSTKPQHF
>TRBV11-2|TRBD1|TRBJ1-2|few
TGTGCCAGCAGCTTAAATGGTCGGACAGGGGATGGCTACACCTTC
CASSLNGRTGDGYTF
>TRBV6-5|-|TRBJ1-5|many
TGTGCCAGCAGTTTCCGGGTGGGAGACCAGCCCCAGCATTTT
CASSFRVGDQPQHF
>TRBV27|-|TRBJ2-7|many
TGTGCCAGCAGGAACAGGGACCACGAGCAGTACTTC
CASRNRDHEQYF
>TRBV12-3/TRBV12-4|-|TRBJ1-1|-
TGTGCCAGCAGTTTGGGGGGGTCGGACACTGAAGCTTTCTTT
CASSLGGSDTEAFF
>TRBV12-3/TRBV12-4|-|TRBJ1-1|few
TGTGCCAGCAGTTTATCAGGGAACCGTGTTTTCTTT
CASSLSGNRVFF
>TRBV27|-|TRBJ1-5|-
TGTGCCAGCAGTTTATCGGCGGATCATAGCGATCAGCCTCAGCATTTT
CASSLSADHSDQPQHF
>TRBV19|-|TRBJ1-1|few
TGTGCCAGTAAGGTGGATGGGGCAGGTACTGAAGCTTTCTTT
CASKVDGAGTEAFF
>TRBV19|-|TRBJ1-1|many
TGTGCCAGTAGTATTTATGGCAGGGGACCACCTGAAGCTTTCTTT
CASSIYGRGPPEAFF
>TRBV12-3/TRBV12-4|-|TRBJ2-2|many
TGTGCCAGCAGTTACTGGGAGAACACCGGGGAGCTGTTTTTT
CASSYWENTGELFF
>TRBV19|-|TRBJ2-5|many
TGTGCCAGTAGTATAACAGGTCCAGGAGAGACCCAGTACTTC
CASSITGPGETQYF
>TRBV20-1|TRBD1|TRBJ1-2|many
TGCAGTGCTAAGCTTACAGGGGTCTATGGCTACACCTTC
CSAKLTGVYGYTF
>TRBV6-1|-|TRBJ1-1|-
TGTGCCAGCAAGACAGGAACTATGAACACTGAAGCTTTCTTT
CASKTGTMNTEAFF